Described below is a single TCR beta chain sequence and its context. Its antigen target is currently unknown. Qualities for individual bases were not recorded, and no much larger clone is one base off. This entry is derived from a study of T cell responses to AZD1222 COVID-19 vaccine (dated by TCRdb to the early 2020s). About the full investigation: AZD1222 recipients whose second dose came at about 4 weeks and those whose second dose came at about 12 weeks were combined into one group, since spike-specific TCR depth and breadth did not differ between the two schedules. Trial participants were enrolled by age into 18-55, 56-69 and 70-plus year subgroups, with about 150, 28 and 57 TCR-sequenced participants respectively. A total of approximately 250 trial participants underwent TCR sequencing, of whom roughly 210 had received two doses of AZD1222 and 26 had received two doses of the MenACWY control vaccine.

The CDR3 regions of human TCRbeta chains were subjected to immunosequencing. On the authors' methods: TCRs in the repertoires were matched against a reference library of SARS-CoV-2-specific TCRs that had been generated with the MIRA antigen-specificity platform. Breadth was defined as the fraction of unique TCRs that were SARS-CoV-2-associated. Depth was defined as the fraction of total T cells that were SARS-CoV-2-associated. Using the MIRA data, each spike-specific TCR was assigned both to the spike region to which the TCR was reactive and to a CD4 or CD8 class. Log10-transformed breadth and depth values were compared by one-way ANOVA with Sidak's multiple comparisons tests. TCRdb took over this immuneACCESS table, retaining in-frame rearrangements with V and J assigned. Such tables are incomplete; in checked studies, under half of the missing clones stem from an unresolved V gene, and the remainder is unexplained. That table supplies the V and J calls and clone size; D and trimming were determined from the DNA. In all, the sample holds 80,000 or so clones, and 85% to 90% of those were seen once. The ten largest clonotypes hold approximately 5.4% of the sample.

Relative to germline, V is 4 bases shorter and J is 3 bases shorter, with 18 bases between their ends. The germline V gene yields MGHRA for CDR1 and YSYEKL for CDR2. The CDR3 goes from the cysteine to the phenylalanine over 17 residues. CDR3 DNA is the only sequence kept; it has 51 bases, read in frame from the first base. The paper's findings and limits, for the study overall: Because no day 14 peak-response samples were available, the repertoires could be characterized only after the peak T cell response. Most participants were white British and females outnumbered males, and the authors suggested that clonal diversity may have been underestimated. Epitopes outside the regions mutated in the B.1.351 and B.1.1.7 variants were reportedly recognized by nearly half of the unique spike-specific TCRs. The vaccine-associated CD4 TCRs covered the entire spike protein, and the dominant responses fell in regions 160-218 and 743-854. The 56-69-year group was small, and its depth increase did not reach significance, likely because of low power. After two AZD1222 doses, spike-specific TCR breadth and depth were significantly higher than at day 0 and than in MenACWY recipients. Conclusions about previously exposed vaccinees were limited because only six AZD1222 recipients were SARS-CoV-2 seropositive at baseline.

The sample's time point label, decoded: baseline before first vaccination. Vaccinee samples were obtained from the UK trials COV001 and COV002, which included a single-blind randomized controlled phase 2/3 trial of AZD1222 (ChAdOx1 nCoV-19) in healthy adults. Trial participant PBMC samples were collected at day 0 and day 28 after the second dose for TCRbeta chain sequencing. The clonotype was recovered from an adult in good health. Recombination connected TRBV4-1 to TRBJ1-4; TRBD1 is possibly the D segment (6 matching bases). Specimen: peripheral blood, collected on day 0 of AZD1222 vaccination. CDR3 reads: CASSPVSGGSANEKLFF. Read as DNA, the sequence is TGCGCCAGCAGCCCCGTTTCGGGGGGCTCGGCTAATGAAAAACTGTTTTTT.